The source of this TCR beta chain is a study of response to subunit inactivated influenza vaccine (dated by TCRdb to the late 2010s). For context, the study as a whole: To follow how T cells responded to a trivalent subunit inactivated influenza vaccine, the researchers relied on deep quantitative profiling of the T cell receptor repertoire.

Of note for this clonotype: Its antigen is currently not known. Base qualities are not provided; no much larger clone lies one nucleotide away.

Including cysteine and phenylalanine, the CDR3 has 13 amino acids. Just the 39-base CDR3 DNA is kept, in frame starting at base 1. The junction carries 13 bases between V and J, which are trimmed by 6 bases and 7 bases respectively. Taken from the germline V gene, the CDR1 and CDR2 loops are MDHEN and SYDVKM. Overall study outcomes, separate from this receptor: According to the authors, only a limited number of new T cells may be recruited by each seasonal influenza vaccination.

The library was obtained by RT-PCR. The run used an Illumina HiSeq 2500. The public reads were reprocessed in TCRdb via fastp at Q25 and MiXCR, keeping in-frame beta chains. CDR3 protein sequences are deduplicated, and each keeps its most common genes and DNA. Counted in this sample were 590,000 or so distinct CDR3 sequences; around 15% of them appeared once. The ten largest clonotypes hold around 7.6% of the sample. Sequencing used PBMCs from blood, obtained less than 15 days before vaccination. The TCR originated in a man over 45 who received an inactivated influenza vaccine. Donor details come from another sample of the same person, matched by shared clones. Recombination connected TRBV28 to TRBJ1-3; the D gene remains uncertain. DNA sequence: TGTGCCAGCAGCCTAACTTCCCCCAACACCATATATTTT. This encodes CASSLTSPNTIYF. With all but the CDR3 taken from the reference TRBV28 and TRBJ1-3 genes, the full variable domain is: DVKVTQSSRYLVKRTGEKVFLECVQDMDHENMFWYRQDPGLGLRLIYFSYDVKMKEKGDIPEGYSVSREKKERFSLILESASTNQTSMYLCASSLTSPNTIYFGEGSWLTVV.